This T cell receptor beta chain was sequenced during a study of response to subunit inactivated influenza vaccine. Study findings and constraints: With each seasonal influenza vaccination, the authors suggested, few new T cells are recruited.

This CDR3 contains 16 residues. The V and J ends lost 1 base and 6 bases, in that order; junction bases with no gene match: 8. Germline CDR1 and CDR2: SGHVS and FNYEAQ. This clonotype showed up just a few times. What it binds is unknown. MiXCR, run by TCRdb on the RT-PCR reads, gives a single entry per CDR3 protein. The sample has almost 600,000 distinct CDR3 sequences, 14% seen once. The clonotype comes from a man aged 50 or older who received an inactivated influenza vaccine. Sample: PBMCs from blood, taken 11 to 12 days after vaccination. V and J are TRBV7-6 and TRBJ2-3; 9 bases are a match to TRBD2. The CDR3 region is CASSLGASGIGDTQYF. CDR3 sequence (DNA): TGTGCCAGCAGCTTAGGAGCTAGCGGGATCGGCGATACGCAGTATTTT.